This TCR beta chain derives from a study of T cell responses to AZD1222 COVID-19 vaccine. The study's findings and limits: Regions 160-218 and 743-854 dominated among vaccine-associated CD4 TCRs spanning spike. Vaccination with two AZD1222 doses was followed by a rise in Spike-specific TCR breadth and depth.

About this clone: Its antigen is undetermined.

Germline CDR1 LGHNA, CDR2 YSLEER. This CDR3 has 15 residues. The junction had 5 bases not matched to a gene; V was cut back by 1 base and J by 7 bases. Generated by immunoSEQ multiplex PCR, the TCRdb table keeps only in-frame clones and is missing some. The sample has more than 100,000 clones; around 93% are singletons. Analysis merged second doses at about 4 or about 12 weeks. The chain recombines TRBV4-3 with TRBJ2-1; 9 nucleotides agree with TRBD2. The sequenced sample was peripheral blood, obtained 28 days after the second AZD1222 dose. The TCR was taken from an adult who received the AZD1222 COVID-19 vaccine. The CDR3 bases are TGCGCCAGCAGCCAAGCGCGGGAGGGGGGGAATGAGCAGTTCTTC. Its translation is CASSQAREGGNEQFF.